The sequence of this T cell receptor beta chain was determined in a study of blood T cell repertoires in COVID-19. The trim removed 0 bases at V and 0 bases at J, leaving 5 bases unmatched. Germline loops: CDR1 MGHRA, CDR2 YSYEKL. This CDR3 is built from 17 residues. Some clones are missing from TCRdb's copy, which holds only in-frame ones; the method was immunoSEQ multiplex PCR. This sample carries roughly 57,000 clones, around 79% of them seen once, and the ten largest clones take around 43%. The specimen sequenced was peripheral blood. This sequence joins TRBV4-1 and TRBJ2-7; TRBD2 agrees at 10 bases. This clonotype was sampled from a man aged 70 or older with active or convalescent COVID-19. CDR3 sequence reads: CASSQDGGTSASYEQYF. The DNA for the CDR3 is TGCGCCAGCAGCCAAGACGGGGGGACTAGCGCCTCCTACGAGCAGTACTTC.